Reported below is one T cell receptor beta chain. Living in roughly 25 US areas, the participants were between 18 and 89 years of age. The V end was cut by 1 base, the J end by 8 bases, with 6 bases between. The CDR3 extends over 13 amino acids. CDR1 SEHNR and CDR2 FQNEAQ come from the germline V gene (reference sequence). Sequencing was performed with immunoSEQ multiplex PCR; in TCRdb, only in-frame clones are kept and a portion is missing. This sample yields about 170,000 clones, of which around 80% are seen a single time; 15% to 20% belongs to the top ten. These data originate in a study of blood T cell repertoires in COVID-19.

What was sequenced was PBMCs or T cells enriched from blood (not recorded which). The source of this sequence is a woman in her 70s in a cohort exposed to, infected with or recovered from COVID-19 (not recorded which). The chain has TRBV7-9 and TRBJ1-6; D is possibly TRBD1 (5 bases). CDR3 region: CASSLEGDSPLHF. The CDR3, as DNA: TGTGCCAGCAGCTTAGAAGGGGATTCACCCCTCCACTTT.